Listed here is a single T cell receptor beta chain. The specificity of this receptor is unknown. One base away there is no much larger clone; base qualities are not given. This sample's time point label indicates: late sampling 161 to 241 days after vaccination in a few convalescent patients. The treatment or condition label of this sample denotes: approximately nine-day PBMC culture with coronavirus spike peptide pools or control peptides (ViraFEST assay). The study used the ViraFEST assay, which expanded antigen-specific T cells with peptide pools and then identified expanded clonotypes by TCR sequencing. Positive SARS-CoV-2 PCR tests in the convalescent patients dated from March to December 2020, before Alpha, Beta and Delta variants emerged in the United States. PBMCs were cultured at around 2 million per well in IMDM supplemented with about 5% human AB serum and 8.5 to 10 IU/ml IL-2, with about 10 ug/ml peptide pools added. Half of the culture medium was replaced with fresh IL-2-containing medium on days 3 and 7. After approximately eleven days of culture, CD4+ T cells were isolated by negative selection with the EasySep CD4+ T cell isolation kit. Ficoll-Paque Plus gradient centrifugation was used to isolate PBMCs from whole blood, and the isolated PBMCs were then either used fresh or cryopreserved at -140C. In general, triplicate wells were set up for every culture condition.

The library was made by PCR. At the Johns Hopkins FTIC core, DNA from the cultured CD4+ T cells underwent TCR sequencing with the Oncomine TCR Beta short-read assay. Genomic DNA was extracted from the cultured CD4+ T cells with the QIAamp micro DNA kit. Oncomine TCR Beta libraries made from cultured CD4+ T cells were pooled using unique dual indexes and sequenced on an Illumina iSeq 100. The original methods were these. Non-productive sequences were removed, and CDR3s that did not start with C, did not end with F or W, or were shorter than 7 amino acids were discarded. The MANAFEST web application was used to identify antigen-specific clonotypes by comparing peptide-stimulated wells against reference wells and other culture wells. Positive clones required FDR below 0.05, an odds ratio above 5, and productive frequency above 0.1% in at least two of three replicate wells. A clonotype counted as cross-reactive if it showed significant expansion both in the SARS-CoV-2 spike wells and in at least one common cold coronavirus spike condition. Similarity between CDR3 sequences was evaluated in R version 3.6.1 using Levenshtein distances (stringdist) and unrooted phylogenetic trees (ape). The public reads were quality trimmed at Q25 with fastp and then assembled into clones with MiXCR by TCRdb, keeping productive beta chains. Under each unique CDR3 protein, matching rows form one entry showing the most common genes and DNA. TCRdb, rather than the study authors, made the V and J calls. The sample records about 25,000 distinct CDR3 sequences, roughly 34% of which are singletons. About 3.3% of the sample is taken by the ten largest.

The data originate from a study of vaccination and CD4 T cells after COVID-19 (dated by TCRdb to between 2021 and 2022). Context from the whole study: Every convalescent patient had a positive nasal swab PCR test for SARS-CoV-2, with mild disease in several patients and severe disease in one. In the convalescent cohort there were six males and four females, among whom were two Hispanic individuals, seven Caucasians, two Asians and one multiracial person. Two doses of either the Pfizer-BioNTech BNT162b2 vaccine (n=8) or the Moderna mRNA-1273 vaccine (n=2) were administered to participants. Post-COVID blood samples were collected from convalescent patients a median of approximately 100 days after diagnosis, with a range of roughly 30 to 161 days. Post-vaccine blood samples were taken a median of roughly 72 days after the second vaccine dose, with a range of roughly 14 to 241 days. For three convalescent patients, samples were collected at an early post-vaccination timepoint (day 14) as well as at a late post-vaccination timepoint (days 161 to 241). Overlapping spike peptide pools from SARS-CoV-2 and from the common cold coronaviruses HCoV-NL63, HCoV-OC43 and HCoV-229E were used as culture stimuli. In control cultures, a CEFX viral epitope pool was used as positive control, an HIV-1 Nef peptide pool was used as negative control, or no peptide was added. In fewer than 12 COVID-19 convalescent patients and a handful of infection-naive healthy vaccine recipients, researchers compared the spike-specific CD4+ TCR repertoire from before mRNA vaccination with the repertoire from after. General conclusions and limits of the study: In convalescent patients, nearly all vaccine-specific clones (304 of 307) were found to be mono-reactive for SARS-CoV-2 spike rather than cross-reactive with common cold coronaviruses. An increase in the median number of SARS-CoV-2-reactive clonotypes from 21 after infection to 38 after vaccination was observed, but the change was not found to be significant. In convalescent patients, a median around 89% of post-vaccine SARS-CoV-2-reactive clones were detected only after vaccination, suggesting vaccine-specific priming. Relatively few convalescent patients were included in the study, and early timepoints after natural infection were not analyzed.

Trimming takes 5 bases off V and 2 bases off J; junction bases not matched to a gene: 10. The CDR3 runs 16 amino acids, cysteine and phenylalanine included. Just the 48-base CDR3 DNA is kept, in frame starting at base 1. CDR1 and CDR2 are read off the germline V gene as MDHEN and SYDVKM. This TCR was recovered from a human donor who had recovered from COVID-19. Here the chain combines TRBV28 and TRBJ2-3, with 7 middle bases fitting TRBD1. The source material was CD4+ T cells from blood, cultured in vitro, sampled about 7 months after SARS-CoV-2 vaccination. Read as DNA, the sequence is TGTGCCAGCAGTCCACTAGGGGGCCCCATCACAGATACGCAGTATTTT. Its protein reads: CASSPLGGPITDTQYF.